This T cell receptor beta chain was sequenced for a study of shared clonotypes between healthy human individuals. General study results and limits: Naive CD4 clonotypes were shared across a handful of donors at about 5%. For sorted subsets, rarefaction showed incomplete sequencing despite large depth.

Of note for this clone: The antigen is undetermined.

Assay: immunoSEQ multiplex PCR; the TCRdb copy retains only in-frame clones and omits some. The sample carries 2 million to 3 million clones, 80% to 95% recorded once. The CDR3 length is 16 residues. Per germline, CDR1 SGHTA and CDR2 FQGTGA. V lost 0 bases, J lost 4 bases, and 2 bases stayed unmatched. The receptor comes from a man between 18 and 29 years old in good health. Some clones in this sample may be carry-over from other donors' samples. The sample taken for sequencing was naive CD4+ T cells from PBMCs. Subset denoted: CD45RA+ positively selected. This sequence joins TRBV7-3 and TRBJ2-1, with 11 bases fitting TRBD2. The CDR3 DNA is TGTGCCAGCAGCTTAACGAGACTAGCGGGGTACAATGAGCAGTTCTTC. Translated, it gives CASSLTRLAGYNEQFF.